This is a list of T cell receptor beta chains from one sample in a study of blood T cell repertoires in COVID-19. Sequencing used immunoSEQ multiplex PCR; TCRdb keeps in-frame clones, though not all of them. The sample records approximately 500,000 clones, roughly nine tenths being singletons. Sequenced sample: peripheral blood. The source is a man between 18 and 35 years old with COVID-19, enrolled during active disease. Each CDR3 is given without its conserved first and last residue.

v_gene: TRBV10-1
len: 11
CDR3aa: ASSVGGTGELF

v_gene: TRBV21-1
len: 13
CDR3aa: ASIQAGGPEETQY

v_gene: TRBV19
len: 12
CDR3aa: ASSIDARGLGYT

v_gene: TRBV27
len: 12
CDR3aa: ASIRTGLNTEAF

v_gene: TRBV5-1
len: 13
CDR3aa: ASSFLSGRSYEQY

v_gene: TRBV25-1
len: 12
CDR3aa: ASSRQGISGELF

v_gene: TRBV11-2
len: 10
CDR3aa: ASRGGGTEAF

v_gene: TRBV5-4
len: 13
CDR3aa: ASSFPPPEGQGQF

v_gene: TRBV5-1
len: 14
CDR3aa: ASSLAGIGLNTEAF

v_gene: TRBV29-1
len: 11
CDR3aa: SVDLQGNYGYT

v_gene: TRBV18
len: 11
CDR3aa: ASSPLSEDGYT

v_gene: TRBV2
len: 11
CDR3aa: ASSRQNNEKLF

v_gene: TRBV5-4
len: 11
CDR3aa: ASSASSHNEQF

v_gene: TRBV24-1
len: 13
CDR3aa: ATSDPSTSGDTQY

v_gene: TRBV5-1
len: 12
CDR3aa: ASRNRGGISPLH

v_gene: TRBV18
len: 11
CDR3aa: ASSDRGYQPQH

v_gene: TRBV18
len: 12
CDR3aa: ASARASTNEKLF

v_gene: TRBV24-1
len: 14
CDR3aa: ATSERDPPYIYEQY

v_gene: TRBV6-5
len: 11
CDR3aa: ASKVFTADEQY

v_gene: TRBV5-1
len: 14
CDR3aa: ASSLVGQALNTEAF

v_gene: TRBV7-8
len: 12
CDR3aa: ASSLAGGSEEQY

v_gene: TRBV12-5
len: 10
CDR3aa: ASGLAPEKLF

v_gene: TRBV6-1
len: 10
CDR3aa: ASSEPPDGYT

v_gene: TRBV27
len: 12
CDR3aa: ASSVIQGTETQY

v_gene: TRBV5-5
len: 12
CDR3aa: ASSLGGQHYEQY

v_gene: TRBV20-1
len: 11
CDR3aa: SASTGGQETQY

v_gene: TRBV7-5
len: 14
CDR3aa: VRSLRAQGVGPEAF

v_gene: TRBV6-5
len: 12
CDR3aa: ASSTNRASTEAF

v_gene: TRBV2
len: 12
CDR3aa: ASSQQGSSYEQY

v_gene: TRBV24-1
len: 11
CDR3aa: ATSAGGADTQY

v_gene: TRBV19
len: 9
CDR3aa: ASSSKREAF

v_gene: TRBV18
len: 15
CDR3aa: ASSPTDQGAFTGELF

v_gene: TRBV11-3
len: 14
CDR3aa: ASRHRQGLESDTQY

v_gene: TRBV6-5
len: 12
CDR3aa: ASRAGSNTGELF